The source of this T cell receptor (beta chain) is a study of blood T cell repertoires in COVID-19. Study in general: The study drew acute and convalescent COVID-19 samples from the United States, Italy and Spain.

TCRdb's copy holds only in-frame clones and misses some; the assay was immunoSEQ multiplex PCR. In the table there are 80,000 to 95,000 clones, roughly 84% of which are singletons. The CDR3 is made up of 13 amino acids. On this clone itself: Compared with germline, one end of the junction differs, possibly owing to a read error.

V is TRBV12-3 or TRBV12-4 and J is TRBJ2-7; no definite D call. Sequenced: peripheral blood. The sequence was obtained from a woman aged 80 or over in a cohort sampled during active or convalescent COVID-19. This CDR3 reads CASSLDINYEQYF. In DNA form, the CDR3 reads TGTGCCAGCAGCTTAGACATAAACTACGAGCAGTACTTC.